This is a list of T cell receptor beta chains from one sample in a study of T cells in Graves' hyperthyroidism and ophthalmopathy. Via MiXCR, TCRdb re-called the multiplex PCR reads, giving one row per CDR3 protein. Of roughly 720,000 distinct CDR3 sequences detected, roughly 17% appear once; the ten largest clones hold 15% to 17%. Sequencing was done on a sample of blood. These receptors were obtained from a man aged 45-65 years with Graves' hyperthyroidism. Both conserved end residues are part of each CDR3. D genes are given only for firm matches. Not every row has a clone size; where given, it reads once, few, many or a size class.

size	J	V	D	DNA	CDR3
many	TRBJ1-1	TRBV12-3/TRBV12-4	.	TGTGCCAGCAGATCTAACACTGAAGCTTTCTTT	CASRSNTEAFF
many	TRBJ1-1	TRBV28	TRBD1	TGTGCCAGCACCCTACCGACAGGGGCTACAGCACGAGGAGCTTTCTTT	CASTLPTGATARGAFF
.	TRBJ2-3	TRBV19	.	TGTGCCAGTAGTGTCAACAGGGGCACAGATACGCAGTATTTT	CASSVNRGTDTQYF
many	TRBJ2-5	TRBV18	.	TGTGCCAGCCCTTCAGAGACCCAGTACTTC	CASPSETQYF
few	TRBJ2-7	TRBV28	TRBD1	TGTGCCAGCAAGTCATTTCGACAGGGAGACTACGAGCAGTACTTC	CASKSFRQGDYEQYF
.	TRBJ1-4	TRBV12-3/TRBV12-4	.	TGTGCCAGCAGGCACAAGGCCCGATTCGGGGAAAAACTGTTTTTT	CASRHKARFGEKLFF
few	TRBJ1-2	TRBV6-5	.	TGTGCCAGCAGTTATTTGATTAAGGGAAATCAGTATGGCTACACCTTC	CASSYLIKGNQYGYTF
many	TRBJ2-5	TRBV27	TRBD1	TGTGCCAGCAGTGCCCGGACAGGGGATGTGACCCAGTACTTC	CASSARTGDVTQYF
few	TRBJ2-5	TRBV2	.	TGTGCCAGCAGTGTACGGGAGAAAGAGACCCAGTACTTC	CASSVREKETQYF
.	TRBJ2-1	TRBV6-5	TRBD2	TGTGCCAGCAGTTATGGGACTAGCGGAGATAGCTCCTACAATGAGCAGTTCTTC	CASSYGTSGDSSYNEQFF
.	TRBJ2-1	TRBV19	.	TGTGCCAGTAGTATACCCCAGAGCCCCAATGAGCAGTTCTTC	CASSIPQSPNEQFF
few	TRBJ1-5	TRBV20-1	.	TGCAGTGCTAGAGAGCAGGGGCCTCAGCCCCAGCATTTT	CSAREQGPQPQHF
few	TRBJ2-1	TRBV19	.	TGTGCCAGTAGTATGTCGGAGGGCGGGGCGTCCTACAATGAGCAGTTCTTC	CASSMSEGGASYNEQFF
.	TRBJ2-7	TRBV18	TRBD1	TGTGCCAGCTCACGGGGGGACAGGGCCCCTTACGAGCAGTACTTC	CASSRGDRAPYEQYF
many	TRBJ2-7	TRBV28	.	TGTGCCAGCAGTTCCAACCCTCGATCTAGCCCTACTAACTACGAGCAGTACTTC	CASSSNPRSSPTNYEQYF
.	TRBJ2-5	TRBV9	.	TGTGCCAGCAGCAGGGGACCGGGGGGCTGGGAGACCCAGTACTTC	CASSRGPGGWETQYF
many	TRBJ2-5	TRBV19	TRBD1	TGTGCCAGTAGTATGATGGACAGGATACAAGAGACCCAGTACTTC	CASSMMDRIQETQYF
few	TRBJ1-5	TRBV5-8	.	TGTGCCAGCAGCCCTCTCGCAGGTGAATTTTATAGCAATCAGCCCCAGCATTTT	CASSPLAGEFYSNQPQHF
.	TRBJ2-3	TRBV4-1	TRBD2	TGCGCCAGCAGCCAAGATCACTCGAGACCGGGAGGGTTAGATACGCAGTATTTT	CASSQDHSRPGGLDTQYF
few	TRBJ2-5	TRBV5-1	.	TGCGCCAGCAGCATACCTCAGGGGTCCCTAGAGACCCAGTACTTC	CASSIPQGSLETQYF
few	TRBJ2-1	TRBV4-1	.	TGCGCCAGCAGCCAAGATCAGACCCCCTACAATGAGCAGTTCTTC	CASSQDQTPYNEQFF
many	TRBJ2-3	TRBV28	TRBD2	TGTGCCAGCAGTTTAGGGCTAGCGGGAGGCCCGGGGGATACGCAGTATTTT	CASSLGLAGGPGDTQYF
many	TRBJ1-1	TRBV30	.	TGTGCCTGGAGCAGGGGAACCACTGAAGCTTTCTTT	CAWSRGTTEAFF
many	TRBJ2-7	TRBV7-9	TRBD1	TGTGCCAGCAGCCCGAAAGGACAGGGAGCCTACGAGCAGTACTTC	CASSPKGQGAYEQYF
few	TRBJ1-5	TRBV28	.	TGTGCCAGCAGTTTAAGAGGTTTGGGTCAGCCCCAGCATTTT	CASSLRGLGQPQHF
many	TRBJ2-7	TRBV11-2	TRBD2	TGTGCCAGCAGCGCAATGACTAGCGGGAGTGGTTACGAGCAGTACTTC	CASSAMTSGSGYEQYF
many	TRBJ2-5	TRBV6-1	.	TGTGCCAGCAGCCAGGGACGGTTCCAAGAGACCCAGTACTTC	CASSQGRFQETQYF
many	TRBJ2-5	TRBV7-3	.	TGTGCCAGCAGCTTGACAAGACAAGAGACCCAGTACTTC	CASSLTRQETQYF
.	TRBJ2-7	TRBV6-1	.	TGTGCCAGCAGTGAAGCCACCATACTCTACGAGCAGTACTTC	CASSEATILYEQYF
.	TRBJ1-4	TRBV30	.	TGTGCCTGGAGTGTACGAGGGAATCGGCGCGAAAAACTGTTTTTT	CAWSVRGNRREKLFF
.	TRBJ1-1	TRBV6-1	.	TGTGCCAGCAGTGAAGAGCTATTGAACACTGAAACTTTCTTT	CASSEELLNTETFF
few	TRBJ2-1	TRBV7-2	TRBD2	TGTGCCAGCAGCTTAAGCGGGAGGGGGGGTGTGTTCTTC	CASSLSGRGGVFF
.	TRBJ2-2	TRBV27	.	TGTGCCAGCAGTCAACGCGCGTATGACAGGAACACCGGGGAGCTGTTTTTT	CASSQRAYDRNTGELFF
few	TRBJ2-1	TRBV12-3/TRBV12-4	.	TGTGCCAGCAGTTCCTCCCATCTCAATGAGCAGTTCTTC	CASSSSHLNEQFF
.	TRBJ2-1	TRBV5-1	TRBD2	TGCGCCAGCAGCTTATGGGTAGCGGGAGCTGAGCAGTTCTTC	CASSLWVAGAEQFF
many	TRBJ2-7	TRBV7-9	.	TGTGCCAGCAGCACCTTAGGGCTCCAGGAGCAGTACTTC	CASSTLGLQEQYF
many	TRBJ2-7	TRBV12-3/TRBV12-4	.	TGTGCCAGCAGTTTTAATCCTGGCGGGAACTCCTACGAGCAGTACTTC	CASSFNPGGNSYEQYF
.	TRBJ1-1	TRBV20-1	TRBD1	TGCAGTGCTAGAGACGCCGGGACAGGGGGTCCTGAAGCTTTCTTT	CSARDAGTGGPEAFF
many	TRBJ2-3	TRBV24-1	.	TGTGCCACCAGTGATTTTAAGGGTGGGAGCACAGATACGCAGTATTTT	CATSDFKGGSTDTQYF
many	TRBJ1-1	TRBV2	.	TGTGCCAGCAATCAGGTTCCGAACACTGAAGCTTTCTTT	CASNQVPNTEAFF
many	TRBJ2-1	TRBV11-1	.	TGTGCCAGCAGCTCCGTCTGGAGCGATGAGCAGTTCTTC	CASSSVWSDEQFF
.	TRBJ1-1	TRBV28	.	TGTGCCAGCAGCCAAAACGGGGTTAGGACTGAAGCTTTCTTT	CASSQNGVRTEAFF
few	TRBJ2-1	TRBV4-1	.	TGCGCCAGCAGAGGAGGGGCGCGAAACAATGAGCAGTTCTTC	CASRGGARNNEQFF
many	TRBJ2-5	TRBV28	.	TGTGCCAGCACCCCCCCCACCGGGACCCAGTACTTC	CASTPPTGTQYF
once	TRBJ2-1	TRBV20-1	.	TGCAGTGCTAGAGGGGGGACTCAAGCCTTCTGCAATGAGCAGTTCTTC	CSARGGTQAFCNEQFF
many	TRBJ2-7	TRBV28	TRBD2	TGTGCCAGCAGGCTAGCGGGAGGGCCCTACGAGCAGTACTTC	CASRLAGGPYEQYF